This passage covers 25 T cell receptor beta chains from one sample sequenced in a study of post-analysis software for immune sequencing data. Study-level findings and limits: In patients, TRBV5-6, TRBV5-1 and TRBV20-1 belonged to five TRBV segments found more frequently than in controls.

Their target antigens are unknown. The TCR beta cDNA libraries carried unique molecular identifiers. TCRdb passed the PCR reads through MiXCR, listing each CDR3 protein once. Of 380,000 or so distinct CDR3 sequences in the sample, less than 35% were seen once. Material: blood. Receptors were obtained from a girl between 10 and 17 years old with multiple sclerosis.

On this clonotype: A much larger clone is a single base away; this may be a read error. The chain combines TRBV7-2 with TRBJ2-5; possibly TRBD1 for D (5 bases). This CDR3 has 15 residues. Trimming removed 3 bases from V and 4 bases from J, with 15 bases in between. Per the germline V gene, CDR1 is SGHTA and CDR2 is FQGNSA. CDR3 amino acids: CASSFQGEIGETQYF. The CDR3 DNA reads as TGTGCCAGCAGCTTCCAAGGGGAAATCGGAGAGACCCAGTACTTC.

This clonotype has more than one count but fewer than ten. J is TRBJ1-2 and V is TRBV24-1; no firm D call. Germline assignment: CDR1 KGHDR and CDR2 SFDVKD. With 3 bases removed from V and 8 bases from J, the gap between germline ends came to 12 bases. This CDR3 spans 13 amino acids. The chain's CDR3 is CATSDGQDRGYTF. The CDR3 DNA follows: TGTGCCACCAGTGATGGCCAAGATAGGGGCTACACCTTC.

The V and J genes are TRBV12-3 or TRBV12-4 and TRBJ1-5; D ambiguous. The V end lost 1 base, the J end lost 3 bases, and 10 bases lay between the germline ends. This CDR3 has 15 amino acids. CDR3 sequence reads: CASSLGVKNNQPQHF. The DNA of the CDR3 is TGTGCCAGCAGTTTAGGGGTAAAAAACAATCAGCCCCAGCATTTT.

A note on this clonotype: A read error may be the cause here, since a much bigger clone is one base away. The rearrangement joins TRBV4-3 to TRBJ2-7, with D unclear. The CDR3 has 16 amino acids. The germline V gene encodes CDR1 LGHNA and CDR2 YSLEER. V gave up 4 bases and J gave up 3 bases, with 19 bases separating them. The DNA of the CDR3 is TGCGCCAGCAGCCGAGATCGTGGGGTCGGGTACTACGAGCAGTACTTC. Translating it yields CASSRDRGVGYYEQYF.

The rearrangement uses TRBV4-1 and TRBJ1-5; no clear D. The CDR3 has 15 residues. V shed 1 base and J shed 10 bases, with 17 bases lying between them. Per germline, CDR1 MGHRA and CDR2 YSYEKL. The CDR3 protein is CASSQAPDGWVPQHF. The CDR3 coding sequence is TGCGCCAGCAGCCAAGCACCGGACGGCTGGGTTCCCCAGCATTTT.

This chain's CDR3 is CASSYLGLAGVSEQFF. The DNA for the CDR3 is TGTGCCAGCAGTTACTTAGGACTAGCGGGGGTCTCTGAGCAGTTCTTC. The chain uses TRBV6-6 and TRBJ2-1; TRBD2 agrees at 13 bases. The germline CDR1 and CDR2 sequences are MNHNY and SVGAGI (reference sequence). The CDR3 is 16 residues long. Unmatched junction bases numbered 6, after V lost 1 base and J lost 9 bases.

In its sample, this clonotype was seen many times. V usage is TRBV7-2 and J usage is TRBJ2-6, with D maybe TRBD2 (6 bases). CDR3 length equals 15 residues. V was trimmed by 4 bases and J by 0 bases, leaving 7 bases between them. The germline V gene encodes CDR1 SGHTA and CDR2 FQGNSA. CDR3 coding DNA: TGTGCCAGCAGCTACGGGGGCTCTGGGGCCAACGTCCTGACTTTC. Its protein is CASSYGGSGANVLTF.

This clonotype was recorded at least ten times. The V call is TRBV29-1, the J call TRBJ1-4, with TRBD1 identical over 9 bases. CDR1 is SQVTM, CDR2 ANQGSEA, per germline. The CDR3 has 12 amino acids. Germline trimming cut 6 bases from V and 8 bases from J; bases unmatched to any gene: 4. The CDR3 region has the DNA TGCAGCGTGGGACAGGGTCGGGAAAAACTGTTTTTT. Translation: CSVGQGREKLFF.

This clonotype was observed a few times. The rearrangement uses TRBV5-1 and TRBJ2-7, with D possibly being TRBD2 (7 bases). Germline lookup yields CDR1 SGHRS and CDR2 YFSETQ. CDR3 size: 14 residues. Trimming removed 2 bases from V and 4 bases from J, with 13 bases in between. Written as DNA, the CDR3 is TGCGCCAGCAGCTTCACAGGGACTATTTACGAGCAGTACTTC. Translating gives CASSFTGTIYEQYF.

The chain employs TRBV10-3 and TRBJ1-5, with a weak D call TRBD1 (5 bases). Germline V lookup: CDR1 ENHRY, CDR2 SYGVKD. Between the trimmed V and J ends, which lost 5 bases and 3 bases, there was a span of 11 bases. CDR3 size: 14 residues. Here the CDR3 DNA reads TGTGCCATCAGTAAGGACATCACCAATCAGCCCCAGCATTTT. It is translated as CAISKDITNQPQHF.

V gene TRBV7-2 combines with J gene TRBJ2-7; 11 bases are shared with TRBD2. CDR1 is SGHTA and CDR2 is FQGNSA in the germline V gene. The CDR3 has 15 residues. The ends lost 6 bases at V and 3 bases at J; junction bases unmatched: 7. Written as DNA, the CDR3 is TGTGCCAGCAGTGTCGGGACTAGCGGTTACTACGAGCAGTACTTC. It is translated as CASSVGTSGYYEQYF.

Here the CDR3 DNA reads TGTGCCAGCAGTATGACTCTACGACAGGATGAGCAGTACTTC. It is translated as CASSMTLRQDEQYF. V is TRBV12-3 or TRBV12-4 and J is TRBJ2-7; D is perhaps TRBD1 (6 bases). With 5 bases removed from V and 7 bases from J, the gap between germline ends came to 18 bases. The CDR3 has 14 residues.

This sequence joins TRBV28 and TRBJ2-5, with 9 nucleotides matching TRBD1. The length of the CDR3 is 15 residues. The V segment lost 6 bases and the J segment 11 bases; nucleotides outside the gene matches: 16. Germline CDR1 is MDHEN and CDR2 is SYDVKM. CDR3 sequence (DNA): TGTGCCAGCAGAACTTCCGGGACAGGGAACAATGAGCAGTACTTC. Translated: CASRTSGTGNNEQYF.

The V and J genes are TRBV3-1 and TRBJ1-2; D perhaps matches TRBD1 (5 bases). Trimming took 4 bases from V and 13 from J, leaving 16 bases between them. This CDR3 is built from 12 residues. The germline CDR1 and CDR2 sequences are LGHDT and YNNKEL (reference sequence). The CDR3 reads CASSLIPGRFTF. The CDR3 region has the DNA TGTGCCAGCAGCCTGATCCCGGGACGGTTCACCTTC.

The CDR3 DNA reads as TGTGCCAGCAGCCAAGATTCCGGGTTTTTAGCGGGCCCCGATAGGAATGAGCAGTTCTTC. It specifies CASSQDSGFLAGPDRNEQFF. The chain carries TRBV14 and TRBJ2-1, with 7 bases fitting TRBD2. The CDR3 sequence is 20 residues long. The ends lost 0 bases at V and 7 bases at J; junction bases unmatched: 21. Germline CDR1 reads SGHDN; CDR2 reads FVKESK.

On this clonotype: At one end the junction does not follow the germline gene, possibly because of a read error. The chain combines TRBV12-3 or TRBV12-4 with TRBJ2-3, with D unclear. The CDR3 spans 15 residues. The CDR3 nucleotides are TGTGCCAGCAGCACCGGCGTGGGGAACACAGATGCGCAGTATTTT. This translates into CASSTGVGNTDAQYF.

There are a few counts of this clonotype. This chain links TRBV12-3 or TRBV12-4 with TRBJ1-5, with a tentative D call TRBD1 (5 bases). Trimming shortened V by 5 bases and J by 0 bases, and 8 bases separated the two germline ends. The CDR3 extends over 14 amino acids. CDR3 in amino acids: CASSAGGSNQPQHF. The CDR3 DNA sequence: TGTGCCAGCAGTGCCGGGGGTAGCAATCAGCCCCAGCATTTT.

There are a few counts of this clonotype. This chain uses TRBV7-2 with TRBJ2-1, with a weak D call TRBD1 (6 bases). The CDR3 has 16 amino acids. The ends were cut back, 2 bases at V and 3 bases at J, with 14 bases in the middle. Germline-derived CDR1 and CDR2 are SGHTA and FQGNSA. CDR3 nucleotides: TGTGCCAGCAGCTTAAGCCGGGACAACGTCTACAATGAGCAGTTCTTC. Translating gives CASSLSRDNVYNEQFF.

The genes are TRBV6-2 or TRBV6-3 and TRBJ2-1; a weak D match, TRBD2 (5 bases). This CDR3 has 13 residues. V shed 5 bases and J shed 8 bases, with 13 bases lying between them. Germline loops: CDR1 MNHEY, CDR2 SVGEGT. The CDR3: CASSGLATDEQFF. The CDR3 DNA reads TGTGCCAGCAGTGGACTTGCCACGGATGAGCAGTTCTTC.

The chain uses TRBV25-1 and TRBJ2-7; 8 positions match TRBD2. The CDR3 spans 14 residues. J was trimmed by 6 bases and V by 7 bases; bases with no gene match: 11. Germline lookup yields CDR1 MGHDK and CDR2 SYGVNS. The CDR3 DNA reads TGTGCCAGCACCGCCGGGGGGGTCCCCCGCGAGCAGTACTTC. As protein: CASTAGGVPREQYF.

The chain has TRBV7-9 and TRBJ2-4, with a possible D match to TRBD2 (5 bases). The ends were cut back, 1 base at V and 13 bases at J, with 14 bases in the middle. The CDR3 is made up of 13 amino acids. Germline CDR1 reads SEHNR; CDR2 reads FQNEAQ (reference sequence). The DNA for the CDR3 is TGTGCCAGCAGCTTAGGGTACCTTGGGGAGCAGTACTTC. It translates to CASSLGYLGEQYF.

As concerns this clonotype: A much larger clone is a single base away; this may be a read error. The chain combines TRBV12-3 or TRBV12-4 with TRBJ1-1; D unresolved. The V and J ends lost 2 bases and 0 bases respectively, with 4 bases between them. CDR3 length equals 13 residues. In DNA form, the CDR3 reads TGTGCCAGCAGTTTATGGGTGAACACTGAAGCTTTCTTT. Protein product: CASSLWVNTEAFF.

The V gene is TRBV6-5, the J gene TRBJ1-4; no clear D gene. With 2 bases removed from V and 7 bases from J, the gap between germline ends came to 11 bases. The V gene's germline CDR1 is MNHEY and CDR2 SVGAGI. The CDR3 runs 14 residues. The CDR3 nucleotides are TGTGCCAGCAGTTACGGGCAGTATGGTGAAAAACTGTTTTTT. The encoded protein is CASSYGQYGEKLFF.

This clonotype was seen more than once but under ten times. This chain links TRBV9 with TRBJ2-7; 10 bases match TRBD1. Germline CDR1 and CDR2: SGDLS and YYNGEE. After removal of 0 bases from V and 6 bases from J, the junction contained 6 bases not matched to a gene. This CDR3 spans 15 amino acids. The CDR3: CASSVAGTGASEQYF. The CDR3 DNA sequence: TGTGCCAGCAGCGTAGCCGGGACAGGGGCATCCGAGCAGTACTTC.

This clonotype was detected a few times. The chain combines TRBV5-1 with TRBJ2-5; D is possibly TRBD2 (5 bases). The closer fit of TRBJ2-7 to the DNA end suggests the J call may be wrong. The CDR3 is 16 residues long. Germline V gene sequence: CDR1 SGHRS, CDR2 YFSETQ. This chain's CDR3 is CASSLAAGSGGYEQYF. For the CDR3, the DNA is TGCGCCAGCAGCTTGGCCGCAGGATCCGGAGGCTACGAGCAGTACTTC.